This T cell receptor (beta chain) was documented in a study of cytomegalovirus exposure and HLA in healthy donors. Across the study: Findings of an earlier analysis included some 120 million unique TCR beta sequences from roughly 200 million T cells.

Germline assignment: CDR1 LNHDA and CDR2 SQIVND (reference sequence). The CDR3 contains 13 residues. The V and J ends lost 6 bases and 4 bases, in that order; junction bases with no gene match: 5. The sample holds one count of this clone. Primers for the PCR totalled 60 Vbeta and 13 Jbeta. In the original processing: There were around 77 million unique TCR beta chains by a later count, and approximately 11 million of them were shared. Repertoires were generated with immunoSEQ multiplex PCR, while TCRdb's copy carries only in-frame clones and drops some. The V and J calls and clone size are taken from that table; D and trimming were inferred from the DNA. Found here are 170,000 or so clones, approximately 86% of them singletons; the top ten hold under 2%.

The sample was PBMCs. This clonotype originated in a woman aged 18-35 years in good health and CMV-seronegative. V is TRBV19 and J is TRBJ2-7, with TRBD2 identical over 8 bases. The CDR3 region is CASSGRDQYEQYF. The CDR3 nucleotides are TGTGCCAGTAGCGGGAGGGATCAATACGAGCAGTACTTC.